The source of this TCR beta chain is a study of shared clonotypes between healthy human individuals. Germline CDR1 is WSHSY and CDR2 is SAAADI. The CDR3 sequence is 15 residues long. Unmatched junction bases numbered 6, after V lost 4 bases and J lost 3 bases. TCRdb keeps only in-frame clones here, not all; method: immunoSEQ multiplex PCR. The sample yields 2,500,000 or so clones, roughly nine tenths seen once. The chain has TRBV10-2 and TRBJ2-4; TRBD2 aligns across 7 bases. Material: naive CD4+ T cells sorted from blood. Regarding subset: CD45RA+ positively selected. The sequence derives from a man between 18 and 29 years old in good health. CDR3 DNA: TGCGCCAGCAGTGGGGGGGGTTCGGGCAAAAACATTCAGTACTTC. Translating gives CASSGGGSGKNIQYF.